This T cell receptor beta chain was sequenced during a study of OX40 agonist ivuxolimab in advanced cancers. Profiled with immunoSEQ multiplex PCR; TCRdb holds only in-frame clones, not every one. The table lists about 15,000 clones, more than 85% of them singletons, with 6.5% to 8% in the top ten. This CDR3 region has 13 residues. CDR1 is MDHEN and CDR2 is SYDVKM in the germline V gene. The V end lost 6 bases, the J end lost 7 bases, and 15 bases lay between the germline ends. This clone was detected only a few times. The chain uses TRBV28 and TRBJ1-2; perhaps TRBD1 as D (5 bases). This sequence was found in an adult with an advanced solid tumor such as melanoma, head and neck, liver or kidney cancer. The specimen comprised CD4+ or CD8+ T cells sorted from blood, sampled in a trial of the OX40 agonist ivuxolimab. This CDR3 is CASSLQGDAGYTF. Written as DNA, the CDR3 is TGTGCCAGCAGCCTGCAGGGAGACGCTGGCTACACCTTC.